Shown below are 25 T cell receptor beta chains from a single sample sequenced in a study of cytomegalovirus exposure and HLA in healthy donors. This PCR relied on a set of 60 Vbeta primers and 13 Jbeta primers. Some clones are missing from TCRdb's copy, which holds only in-frame ones; the method was immunoSEQ multiplex PCR. The data contain some 150,000 clones, approximately 9% of them singletons. The sample was PBMCs. The receptors here all came from a male donor in good health and CMV-seronegative.

The table lists this clone with a few counts. The gene calls are TRBV27 and TRBJ1-5; the D gene is possibly TRBD1 (5 bases). V was cut by 10 bases and J by 0 bases, with 19 bases left in between. Germline V gene sequence: CDR1 MNHEY, CDR2 SMNVEV (reference sequence). This CDR3 has 16 residues. The CDR3 sequence: CATSKEGLHSNQPQHF. DNA of the CDR3: TGTGCCACCTCGAAAGAGGGACTCCATAGCAATCAGCCCCAGCATTTT.

This clone occurred a few times. The chain couples TRBV29-1 to TRBJ2-7; 11 bases agree with TRBD2. Germline V gene lookup returns CDR1 SQVTM and CDR2 ANQGSEA. Trimming took 4 bases from V and 5 from J; bases not matched to a gene: 4. The CDR3 covers 13 residues. The DNA of the CDR3 is TGCAGCGTTGTGTCTAGCGGGAGGAACGAGCAGTACTTC. Its translation is CSVVSSGRNEQYF.

The chain recombines TRBV6-5 with TRBJ1-5; D possibly corresponds to TRBD1 (5 bases). Looked up from germline, CDR1 is MNHEY and CDR2 is SVGAGI. Trimming took 6 bases from V and 1 from J, leaving 10 bases between them. This CDR3 has 14 amino acids. CDR3 region: CASSRAGSNQPQHF. The CDR3 bases are TGTGCCAGCAGCAGGGCGGGGAGCAATCAGCCCCAGCATTTT.

This clone was counted only a few times. This rearrangement joins TRBV5-4 to TRBJ1-1, with D uncertain. Trimming cost V 2 bases and J 0 bases, with 11 bases left between them. The V gene's germline CDR1 is SGHNT and CDR2 YYREEE (reference sequence). The CDR3 length is 15 residues. CDR3 sequence reads: CASSFARPLNTEAFF. Here the CDR3 DNA reads TGTGCCAGCAGCTTCGCCAGGCCTCTGAACACTGAAGCTTTCTTT.

The chain couples TRBV4-1 to TRBJ2-1, with 16 bases lining up with TRBD2. V lost 2 bases and J lost 7; bases outside the gene matches: 17. The CDR3 has 21 residues. Germline V gene lookup returns CDR1 MGHRA and CDR2 YSYEKL. The CDR3 region has the DNA TGCGCCAGCAGCCAATCCGGACAGCCACCGGGACTAGCGGGAGGGCCGAATGAGCAGTTCTTC. This codes for CASSQSGQPPGLAGGPNEQFF.

A few counts support this clone. The rearrangement joins TRBV28 to TRBJ1-1; weak D call: TRBD1 (6 bases). Trimming removed 2 bases from V and 3 bases from J, with 10 bases in between. The germline V gene has CDR1 MDHEN and CDR2 SYDVKM. The CDR3 runs 14 residues. The CDR3 DNA reads as TGTGCCAGCAGTTTAAGGCAGGGGTACACTGAAGCTTTCTTT. It specifies CASSLRQGYTEAFF.

This clone was recorded a few times. The V call is TRBV5-1, the J call TRBJ1-2; 8 positions agree with TRBD1. V lost 0 bases, J lost 7 bases, and 8 bases stayed unmatched. CDR1 SGHRS and CDR2 YFSETQ come from the germline V gene. The CDR3 is made up of 15 amino acids. CDR3 sequence reads: CASSLATDRGAGYTF. CDR3 DNA sequence: TGCGCCAGCAGCTTGGCCACTGACAGGGGCGCTGGCTACACCTTC.

The chain uses TRBV4-2 and TRBJ2-7; the D is unclear. The CDR3 has 12 amino acids. Germline CDR1 LGHNA, CDR2 YNFKEQ. Trimming cost V 0 bases and J 7 bases, with 7 bases left between them. The CDR3 DNA sequence: TGTGCCAGCAGCCAAGATGCAGCGGAGCAGTACTTC. Translation gives CASSQDAAEQYF.

This clone was seen more than once but under ten times. This chain uses TRBV28 with TRBJ2-4; 10 nucleotides agree with TRBD2. Germline assignment: CDR1 MDHEN and CDR2 SYDVKM. The length of the CDR3 is 19 residues. With 9 bases clipped from V and 1 base from J, the junction kept 18 bases outside the gene matches. The CDR3 spells CASIPRGSGRSGAKNIQYF. CDR3 sequence (DNA): TGTGCCAGTATCCCCCGGGGTAGCGGGAGGTCGGGGGCCAAAAACATTCAGTACTTC.

This clone was counted only a few times. The chain carries TRBV11-2 and TRBJ1-3, with 8 bases aligning to TRBD1. The CDR3 is made up of 16 amino acids. Trimming cost V 4 bases and J 2 bases; bases outside gene matches: 7. CDR1 SGHAT and CDR2 FQNNGV come from the germline V gene. CDR3 coding DNA: TGTGCCAGCAGCTCACTGACAGGGGAAACTGGAAACACCATATATTTT. Translating gives CASSSLTGETGNTIYF.

The table lists this clone with a few counts. This chain links TRBV7-3 with TRBJ2-3; 8 bases map to TRBD1. The V gene end was trimmed by 2 bases and the J gene end by 7 bases; junction bases not matched to a gene: 8. The CDR3 covers 15 residues. The V gene's germline CDR1 is SGHTA and CDR2 FQGTGA. The CDR3 spells CASSLFGQGAYTQYF. The DNA for the CDR3 is TGTGCCAGCAGCTTATTCGGCCAGGGGGCTTATACGCAGTATTTT. Supplemented by reference TRBV7-3 and TRBJ2-3, the full variable domain reads GAGVSQTPSNKVTEKGKYVELRCDPISGHTALYWYRQSLGQGPEFLIYFQGTGAADDSGLPNDRFFAVRPEGSVSTLKIQRTERGDSAVYLCASSLFGQGAYTQYFGPGTRLTVL.

This clone was seen more than once but under ten times. The rearrangement joins TRBV7-9 to TRBJ2-7, with D possibly matching TRBD1 (6 bases). V shed 4 bases and J shed 7 bases, with 20 bases lying between them. Germline CDR1 is SEHNR and CDR2 is FQNEAQ (reference sequence). The CDR3 consists of 15 residues. The CDR3 DNA is TGTGCCAGCAGCTCTCCGGGACACAGCAATTCGGAGCAGTACTTC. It codes for CASSSPGHSNSEQYF.

This clone was detected a few times. This chain uses TRBV27 with TRBJ2-1, with D perhaps TRBD2 (5 bases). This CDR3 comprises 16 residues. Germline loops: CDR1 MNHEY, CDR2 SMNVEV (reference sequence). Trimming pared 1 base from V and 0 bases from J, leaving 10 bases between. The CDR3 spells CASSLYGSSSYNEQFF. CDR3 DNA: TGTGCCAGCAGTTTATATGGGAGTAGCTCCTACAATGAGCAGTTCTTC.

This clone was observed a few times. J is TRBJ2-7 and V is TRBV4-3, with 7 bases that match TRBD1. Germline V lookup: CDR1 LGHNA, CDR2 YSLEER. V shed 2 bases, J shed 3 bases, and the junction held 10 bases outside the gene matches. The CDR3 totals 16 residues. Here the CDR3 reads CASSQQNFGTVYEQYF. CDR3 in DNA: TGCGCCAGCAGCCAACAGAACTTCGGGACAGTCTACGAGCAGTACTTC.

This chain connects TRBV9 to TRBJ1-2, with D unresolved. Germline CDR1 reads SGDLS; CDR2 reads YYNGEE. The CDR3 is made up of 12 amino acids. V dropped 0 bases and J dropped 7 bases, with 7 bases sitting between them. The CDR3 loop reads CASSVVGGGYTF. The CDR3 nucleotides read TGTGCCAGCAGCGTAGTTGGAGGTGGCTACACCTTC.

This rearrangement joins TRBV7-9 to TRBJ2-5; 10 bases align to TRBD2. Germline loops: CDR1 SEHNR, CDR2 FQNEAQ (reference sequence). J was trimmed by 3 bases and V by 4 bases; bases with no gene match: 5. The CDR3 length is 15 residues. CDR3 in DNA: TGTGCCAGCAGCTCAATAGCGGGAGGTAAAGAGACCCAGTACTTC. It specifies CASSSIAGGKETQYF. The whole variable domain, remainder taken from reference TRBV7-9 and TRBJ2-5, is DTGVSQNPRHKITKRGQNVTFRCDPISEHNRLYWYRQTLGQGPEFLTYFQNEAQLEKSRLLSDRFSAERPKGSFSTLEIQRTEQGDSAMYLCASSSIAGGKETQYFGPGTRLLVL.

This clone has a handful of counts. V is TRBV6-5 and J is TRBJ1-5, with 9 bases matching TRBD1. In germline, CDR1 is MNHEY, CDR2 SVGAGI. Germline trimming cut 5 bases from V and 7 bases from J; bases unmatched to any gene: 6. The CDR3 is 14 amino acids. DNA for the CDR3: TGTGCCAGCAGTCGGGACAGGGAGGGACAGCCCCAGCATTTT. Its translation is CASSRDREGQPQHF.

In its sample, this clone was seen a few times. The V and J genes are TRBV16 and TRBJ1-4; 7 bases are a match to TRBD1. Germline-derived CDR1 and CDR2 are KGHSY and FQNENV. This CDR3 has 15 amino acids. The V gene end was trimmed by 4 bases and the J gene end by 3 bases; junction bases not matched to a gene: 5. CDR3 nucleotides: TGTGCCAGCAGCCTGCTGCAGGGGGCTAATGAAAAACTGTTTTTT. Protein sequence: CASSLLQGANEKLFF.

This clone occurred a few times. The rearrangement links TRBV7-3 to TRBJ2-7; 8 positions match TRBD1. This CDR3 is 15 amino acids long. J gave up 4 bases and V 1 base, and 6 bases lay outside the gene matches. Germline loops: CDR1 SGHTA, CDR2 FQGTGA. CDR3 in DNA: TGTGCCAGCAGCTTAATGGCAGGGGGCATATACGAGCAGTACTTC. Protein: CASSLMAGGIYEQYF. Full variable domain (missing parts from reference TRBV7-3 and TRBJ2-7): GAGVSQTPSNKVTEKGKYVELRCDPISGHTALYWYRQSLGQGPEFLIYFQGTGAADDSGLPNDRFFAVRPEGSVSTLKIQRTERGDSAVYLCASSLMAGGIYEQYFGPGTRLTVT.

The chain links TRBV6-6 to TRBJ2-5; tentatively, D is TRBD2 (6 bases). V lost 4 bases, J lost 2 bases, and 14 bases lay in between. Per the germline V gene, CDR1 is MNHNY and CDR2 is SVGAGI (reference sequence). This CDR3 region has 15 residues. In DNA, the CDR3 is TGTGCCAGCAGTTCCCACGGAGGACTACAAGAGACCCAGTACTTC. It encodes CASSSHGGLQETQYF.

This clone has more than one count but fewer than ten. The chain uses TRBV29-1 and TRBJ2-1, with D unclear. Per the germline V gene, CDR1 is SQVTM and CDR2 is ANQGSEA. The CDR3 sequence is 13 residues long. With 5 bases removed from V and 0 bases from J, the gap between germline ends came to 8 bases. The CDR3 loop reads CSVTVLSYNEQFF. The CDR3 DNA reads TGCAGCGTTACAGTTCTCTCCTACAATGAGCAGTTCTTC.

This clone was seen a few times. This chain links TRBV5-1 with TRBJ2-6; 8 nucleotides agree with TRBD1. The V and J ends lost 0 bases and 1 base, in that order; junction bases with no gene match: 6. CDR1 is SGHRS, CDR2 YFSETQ, per germline. The CDR3 consists of 18 residues. The CDR3 DNA sequence: TGCGCCAGCAGCTTGGGCAGGGGGCTGATTTCTGGGGCCAACGTCCTGACTTTC. Protein: CASSLGRGLISGANVLTF.

This chain connects TRBV5-4 to TRBJ2-3; 7 nucleotides align to TRBD2. This CDR3 has 16 amino acids. The V segment lost 0 bases and the J segment 6 bases; nucleotides outside the gene matches: 10. From germline, CDR1 is SGHNT and CDR2 YYREEE (reference sequence). The CDR3 DNA reads as TGTGCCAGCAGCTTGGGGGGGAGGGTTGTGTTGGATACGCAGTATTTT. Translating gives CASSLGGRVVLDTQYF.

This clone was found a few times. V is TRBV7-9 and J is TRBJ1-2, with D possibly TRBD1 on 5 matching bases. From germline, CDR1 is SEHNR and CDR2 FQNEAQ (reference sequence). The CDR3 loop spans 13 amino acids. Trimming stripped 5 bases from V and 7 bases from J, with 14 bases between. The CDR3 DNA sequence: TGTGCCAGCAGCCGAAGGGGATTAGGTGGCTACACCTTC. Its translation is CASSRRGLGGYTF.

The chain combines TRBV7-2 with TRBJ2-1; 12 bases are shared with TRBD2. The germline gives CDR1 SGHTA, CDR2 FQGNSA. Trimming at V came to 11 bases and at J to 3 bases, leaving 8 bases not matched to a gene. The length of the CDR3 is 15 residues. Here the CDR3 DNA reads TGTGCCGGAGCCTGGACTAGCGGGGACTACAATGAGCAGTTCTTC. Translating gives CAGAWTSGDYNEQFF. Looking up the rest from reference TRBV7-2 and TRBJ2-1 gives the full variable domain: GAGVSQSPSNKVTEKGKDVELRCDPISGHTALYWYRQSLGQGLEFLIYFQGNSAPDKSGLPSDRFSAERTGGSVSTLTIQRTQQEDSAVYLCAGAWTSGDYNEQFFGPGTRLTVL.